The clone carrying this TCR beta chain was seen repeatedly, ten times or more. This table comes from immunoSEQ multiplex PCR, and its TCRdb copy is limited to in-frame clones, with some not included. This sample has 170,000 or so clones; around nine tenths occur once, and the top ten carry 0.8% to 1%. There are 14 residues in the CDR3. Trimming shortened V by 4 bases and J by 6 bases, and 14 bases separated the two germline ends. The germline V gene encodes CDR1 SGHVS and CDR2 FNYEAQ. The record originates from a study of blood T cell repertoires in COVID-19. Sequences were obtained from peripheral blood. The chain uses TRBV7-6 and TRBJ2-3, with D perhaps TRBD1 (6 bases). This clonotype originated in a woman aged 18-30 years who had recovered from COVID-19. The DNA for the CDR3 is TGTGCCAGCAGCTATACAGGGCAGGAGGATACGCAGTATTTT. Amino acids: CASSYTGQEDTQYF.